This T cell receptor beta chain originates from a study of response to subunit inactivated influenza vaccine. Whole-study results and caveats: It was suggested by the authors that few new T cells are recruited by each seasonal influenza vaccination.

This clonotype was recorded at least ten times. Its antigen is not known. The CDR3 is 15 residues long. The V end lost 0 bases, the J end lost 5 bases, and 13 bases lay between the germline ends. CDR1 is SGHDN, CDR2 FVKESK, per germline. One entry per CDR3 protein results from TCRdb running MiXCR on the RT-PCR reads. The profile shows approximately 500,000 distinct CDR3 sequences, 14% of them singletons. This chain joins TRBV14 and TRBJ2-5; D is unresolved. The sequencing used PBMCs from blood, collected about 12 days after vaccination. The receptor's source is a man aged 45-65 years who received an inactivated influenza vaccine. The CDR3 DNA is TGTGCCAGCAGCCAAGAATTGAAGGAAATTGAGACCCAGTACTTC. Translating gives CASSQELKEIETQYF.